Listed below are T cell receptor beta chains from one sample, sequenced in a study of cytomegalovirus exposure and HLA in healthy donors. This table comes from immunoSEQ multiplex PCR, and its TCRdb copy is limited to in-frame clones, with some not included. Of over 100,000 clones in the sample, about 75% were seen once. What was sequenced was PBMCs. The receptors stem from a middle-aged woman in good health and CMV-seronegative. CDR3s include the opening cysteine and the closing phenylalanine or tryptophan. A D gene is named only where the DNA matches it firmly. The size of a clone is reported for some rows only, either as once, few or many, or as a class for expanded clones.

few	TRBV27	TRBJ2-1	TRBD2	TGTGCCAGCAGTTTGCTGACTAGCGGGGGCCCAAGCTCCTACAATGAGCAGTTCTTC	CASSLLTSGGPSSYNEQFF
.	TRBV5-4	TRBJ1-4	TRBD1	TGTGCCAGCAGCTGGAGGACAGGGTCCCAGGAAAAACTGTTTTTT	CASSWRTGSQEKLFF
.	TRBV5-4	TRBJ2-7	.	TGTGCCAGCGGCGGAGGAAGGGCCTCCTACGAGCAGTACTTC	CASGGGRASYEQYF
.	TRBV10-3	TRBJ1-2	.	TGTGCCATCAAAGAAGGATCTGAGAACAGCTATGGCTACACCTTC	CAIKEGSENSYGYTF
.	TRBV5-4	TRBJ1-1	TRBD1	TGTGCCAGCAGCTTGGCCGGGACAGGGTTGAGGAACACTGAAGCTTTCTTT	CASSLAGTGLRNTEAFF
.	TRBV5-1	TRBJ2-1	.	TGCGCCAGCAGCTTGGATCGGCAGACAGGACTGTACAATGAGCAGTTCTTC	CASSLDRQTGLYNEQFF
.	TRBV29-1	TRBJ1-2	TRBD1	TGCAGCGTGGGACAGGGGGCTGACTATGGCTACACCTTC	CSVGQGADYGYTF
.	TRBV6-1	TRBJ2-1	TRBD2	TGTGCCAGCAGGGGTGGACTAGCGGGGTACAATGAGCAGTTCTTC	CASRGGLAGYNEQFF
.	TRBV10-2	TRBJ1-1	.	TGCGCCAGCAGCGTCACAGGGCAGAACACTGAAGCTTTCTTT	CASSVTGQNTEAFF
.	TRBV5-5	TRBJ2-5	.	TGTGCCAGCAGCTTCCGGGACACCAAAAAAGGGGAGACCCAGTACTTC	CASSFRDTKKGETQYF
.	TRBV6-5	TRBJ1-3	.	TGTGCCAGCAGTTTCGCAGGGCCTACTGGAAACACCATATATTTT	CASSFAGPTGNTIYF
.	TRBV5-1	TRBJ1-1	TRBD1	TGCGCCAGCAGTCCGGGACAGATGAACACTGAAGCTTTCTTT	CASSPGQMNTEAFF
few	TRBV6-1	TRBJ2-3	TRBD1	TGTGCCAGCAGTGTTTCACAGGGGAACACAGATACGCAGTATTTT	CASSVSQGNTDTQYF
.	TRBV28	TRBJ2-1	.	TGTGCCAGCAGCCTACGGGGCGGACAGGGAGGGGGGTTAAAAAAGTTCTTC	CASSLRGGQGGGLKKFF
.	TRBV27	TRBJ1-1	TRBD1	TGTGCCAGCAGGGGTACAGGGGGAACTGAAGCTTTCTTT	CASRGTGGTEAFF
few	TRBV5-1	TRBJ2-1	TRBD1	TGCGCCAGCAGCTTCCAGGGGGCGGAGTACAATGAGCAGTTCTTC	CASSFQGAEYNEQFF
.	TRBV28	TRBJ1-5	TRBD1	TGTGCCAGCAGTTGGGGGGACAGGCCGCAAGGGGTCCAGCATTTT	CASSWGDRPQGVQHF
once	TRBV7-8	TRBJ2-1	.	TGTGCCAGCAGCTTAGGCGCCGGGACATATTACAATGAGCAGTTCTTC	CASSLGAGTYYNEQFF
.	TRBV6-5	TRBJ2-5	TRBD2	TGTGCCAGCAGTCGCTTAGCGGGGGCAGAGACCCAGTACTTC	CASSRLAGAETQYF
.	TRBV19	TRBJ2-3	TRBD1	TGTGCCAGTAGTTGGTCACAGGGGGCAACGTCAGATACGCAGTATTTT	CASSWSQGATSDTQYF
.	TRBV6-1	TRBJ1-3	.	TGTGCCAGCAGTGGAAGCGGTATAATCTCTGGAAACACCATATATTTT	CASSGSGIISGNTIYF
.	TRBV27	TRBJ1-4	.	TGTGCCAGCAGTTCCCGGACACTGGCAACTAATGAAAAACTGTTTTTT	CASSSRTLATNEKLFF
once	TRBV19	TRBJ1-5	TRBD1	TGTGCCAGTAGTATCTCCGGGACAGAGAATTATCAGCCCCAGCATTTT	CASSISGTENYQPQHF
.	TRBV27	TRBJ2-5	TRBD1	TGTGCCAGCAGACCCGGGACAGGGGGATCAGAGACCCAGTACTTC	CASRPGTGGSETQYF
.	TRBV7-3	TRBJ2-1	.	TGTGCCAGCAGCGTCGTGTCCGCGGGGAGCTCCTACAATGAGCAGTTCTTC	CASSVVSAGSSYNEQFF
.	TRBV7-2	TRBJ2-7	.	TGTGCCAGCAGCTTAGTTGCAGGGTCCTACGAGCAGTACTTC	CASSLVAGSYEQYF
.	TRBV10-2	TRBJ1-2	TRBD1	TGCGCCAGCAGTGCTACAGGGGGCGCGGGCTATGGCTACACCTTC	CASSATGGAGYGYTF
once	TRBV6-1	TRBJ1-5	.	TGTGCCACCCGGATACAGACAGCCCCGCTGATACCCCAGCATTTT	CATRIQTAPLIPQHF
.	TRBV7-9	TRBJ1-2	TRBD1	TGTGCCAGCAGCTTATTGGTACAGGGGAGCTACACCTTC	CASSLLVQGSYTF